These 30 T cell receptor beta chains originate from one sample sequenced in a study of shared clonotypes between healthy human individuals. The assay was immunoSEQ multiplex PCR, and TCRdb's table has in-frame clones only and misses some. In the table there are about 700,000 clones, approximately 74% of which are singletons. Specimen: memory CD4+ T cells sorted from blood. Specified subset: CD45RA-negative fraction. Every receptor here comes from a woman aged 30 to 39 in good health.

Comments on this clone: Distinct nucleotide sequences in the sample also encode this CDR3. V usage is TRBV5-1 and J usage is TRBJ2-1; maybe TRBD1 (6 bases). Germline-derived CDR1 and CDR2 are SGHRS and YFSETQ. The CDR3 has 14 residues. Trimming cost V 0 bases and J 4 bases, with 8 bases left between them. The CDR3 DNA follows: TGCGCCAGCAGCTTGGTTGGACAGTACAATGAGCAGTTCTTC. Residues: CASSLVGQYNEQFF.

The chain employs TRBV21-1 and TRBJ2-2. TRBV21-1 is a listed pseudogene. The CDR3 is 15 amino acids. CDR3 amino acids: CASLGGFQPTGELFF. As DNA, the CDR3 is TGTGCCAGCCTTGGTGGATTTCAACCAACCGGGGAGCTGTTTTTT.

On this clone itself: An end of the junction does not agree with germline; a read error may underlie this. The chain couples TRBV11-2 to TRBJ2-3; D possibly corresponds to TRBD2 (5 bases). The germline gives CDR1 SGHAT, CDR2 FQNNGV. This CDR3 has 18 residues. The DNA of the CDR3 is TGTGCCAGCACCTTAGTAGCCAGTGGCGGACTCAGCACAGATACGCAGTATTTT. It is translated as CASTLVASGGLSTDTQYF.

The table lists this clone with many counts. DNA for the CDR3: TGCGCCAGCAGCTTGGCCCCAATTACAGCATCTGGAAACACCATATATTTT. Amino acid sequence: CASSLAPITASGNTIYF. The J gene is TRBJ1-3, the V gene TRBV5-1; D is ambiguous. This CDR3 contains 17 residues. With 0 bases removed from V and 1 base from J, the gap between germline ends came to 14 bases. The germline gives CDR1 SGHRS, CDR2 YFSETQ.

The CDR3 loop is CASRTGQYEQYF. The CDR3 DNA is TGTGCCAGCAGGACGGGGCAATACGAGCAGTACTTC. V usage is TRBV28 and J usage is TRBJ2-7, with D tentatively TRBD1 or TRBD2 (5 bases each). Deletions cut 6 bases from V and 4 bases from J, with 10 bases between. CDR1 and CDR2 (germline): MDHEN, SYDVKM. The CDR3 spans 12 residues.

The rearrangement uses TRBV5-1 and TRBJ1-1; no clear D. CDR3 length: 15 amino acids. V dropped 0 bases and J dropped 4 bases, with 13 bases sitting between them. Per germline, CDR1 SGHRS and CDR2 YFSETQ. CDR3 sequence (DNA): TGCGCCAGCAGCTTGGAGTTTGGGAGCATCACTGAAGCTTTCTTT. Translation gives CASSLEFGSITEAFF.

The chain links TRBV28 to TRBJ1-5, with 9 bases fitting TRBD1. From germline, CDR1 is MDHEN and CDR2 SYDVKM. The length of the CDR3 is 20 residues. Unmatched junction bases numbered 16, after V lost 4 bases and J lost 0 bases. The CDR3 region is CASSSPSTGGRLSSNQPQHF. In DNA, the CDR3 is TGTGCCAGCAGTTCCCCAAGCACAGGGGGCCGTCTCAGTAGCAATCAGCCCCAGCATTTT.

Comments on this clone: The same CDR3 can be traced to other DNA sequences in this sample. V and J are TRBV5-1 and TRBJ1-1; no reliable D call. CDR1 SGHRS and CDR2 YFSETQ come from the germline V gene. There are 12 residues in the CDR3. Trimming removed 0 bases from V and 5 bases from J, with 5 bases in between. CDR3 loop: CASSLEGTEAFF. The DNA of the CDR3 is TGCGCCAGCAGCTTGGAAGGGACTGAAGCTTTCTTT.

This clone was counted only a few times. The rearrangement uses TRBV5-4 and TRBJ1-2, with D unresolved. The CDR3 loop spans 13 amino acids. V lost 0 bases and J 2 bases, leaving 5 bases between the germline ends. CDR1 and CDR2 from the germline V gene are SGHNT and YYREEE (reference sequence). CDR3 bases: TGTGCCAGCAGCTTGGACGGGAACTATGGCTACACCTTC. Translation: CASSLDGNYGYTF.

J is TRBJ2-1 and V is TRBV5-1; the match to TRBD2 covers 13 bases. The CDR3 covers 16 residues. Germline V lookup: CDR1 SGHRS, CDR2 YFSETQ. V was pared by 0 bases and J by 6 bases, with 3 bases of the junction left unmatched. CDR3 DNA sequence: TGCGCCAGCAGCTTGGTACTAGCGGGAGGGGTCAATGAGCAGTTCTTC. Translation gives CASSLVLAGGVNEQFF.

This clone was recorded a few times. The chain has TRBV19 and TRBJ1-5, with no clear D. Germline CDR1 reads LNHDA; CDR2 reads SQIVND (reference sequence). The CDR3 sequence is 14 residues long. The V gene lost 6 bases and the J gene lost 0 bases, with 9 bases spanning the gap. Here the CDR3 reads CASSRSNSNQPQHF. The DNA for the CDR3 is TGTGCCAGTAGCAGGTCAAATAGCAATCAGCCCCAGCATTTT.

The chain combines TRBV11-2 with TRBJ2-5; D remains unclear. V was clipped by 8 bases and J by 5 bases, with 21 bases between them. This CDR3 contains 15 residues. The germline CDR1 and CDR2 sequences are SGHAT and FQNNGV. CDR3 in DNA: TGTGCCAGCGGCCCCTTAGTTGCGTTTAAGGAGACCCAGTACTTC. Translating it yields CASGPLVAFKETQYF.

The rearrangement uses TRBV9 and TRBJ1-1; D perhaps matches TRBD1 (5 bases). The CDR3 is made up of 13 amino acids. The V end lost 2 bases, the J end lost 4 bases, and 9 bases lay between the germline ends. CDR1 SGDLS and CDR2 YYNGEE come from the germline V gene. The CDR3 region is CASSVPGRTEAFF. The CDR3 DNA follows: TGTGCCAGCAGCGTTCCGGGACGCACTGAAGCTTTCTTT. Based on the CDR3 plus reference TRBV9 and TRBJ1-1, the full variable domain is DSGVTQTPKHLITATGQRVTLRCSPRSGDLSVYWYQQSLDQGLQFLIQYYNGEERAKGNILERFSAQQFPDLHSELNLSSLELGDSALYFCASSVPGRTEAFFGQGTRLTVV.

The chain joins TRBV7-9 to TRBJ2-5; TRBD1 matches 9 bases. The CDR3 is made up of 18 amino acids. CDR1 and CDR2 from the germline V gene are SEHNR and FQNEAQ (reference sequence). Trimming cost V 5 bases and J 4 bases; bases outside gene matches: 17. The CDR3: CASSHLSTGGNSRETQYF. CDR3 nucleotides: TGTGCCAGCAGCCACCTTTCGACAGGGGGTAATAGTAGAGAGACCCAGTACTTC.

This chain joins TRBV29-1 and TRBJ2-3; 10 bases agree with TRBD2. The V and J ends lost 6 bases and 0 bases, in that order; junction bases with no gene match: 9. CDR3 length: 16 amino acids. The germline V gene has CDR1 SQVTM and CDR2 ANQGSEA. In DNA form, the CDR3 reads TGCAGCGTCTCTGGACTAGCGGAGCCTAGCACAGATACGCAGTATTTT. Amino acids: CSVSGLAEPSTDTQYF.

The rearrangement joins TRBV2 to TRBJ1-1, with TRBD1 identical over 8 bases. CDR3 length equals 13 residues. V was clipped by 8 bases and J by 6 bases; unmatched bases: 8. Germline V lookup: CDR1 SNHLY, CDR2 FYNNEI. The CDR3 region is CASDRGYYAEAFF. The DNA for the CDR3 is TGTGCCAGCGACAGGGGATATTATGCTGAAGCTTTCTTT. The whole variable domain, filled in from reference TRBV2 and TRBJ1-1, reads EPEVTQTPSHQVTQMGQEVILRCVPISNHLYFYWYRQILGQKVEFLVSFYNNEISEKSEIFDDQFSVERPDGSNFTLKIRSTKLEDSAMYFCASDRGYYAEAFFGQGTRLTVV.

CDR3 loop: CASSQVGTGVFRMSGELFF. In DNA, the CDR3 is TGCGCCAGCAGCCAGGTGGGGACAGGGGTTTTTCGAATGTCCGGGGAGCTGTTTTTT. The chain has TRBV4-1 and TRBJ2-2; 10 bases match TRBD1. Germline trimming cut 3 bases from V and 6 bases from J; bases unmatched to any gene: 16. Per germline, CDR1 MGHRA and CDR2 YSYEKL. This CDR3 contains 19 residues.

This clone has a count of ten or more. This chain connects TRBV25-1 to TRBJ1-4; D gene unclear. Germline V gene sequence: CDR1 MGHDK, CDR2 SYGVNS. V lost 5 bases to trimming and J lost 7 bases, with 8 bases between them. The CDR3 sequence is 12 residues long. The CDR3 reads CASSLRGEKLFF. The CDR3 nucleotides read TGTGCCAGCAGTTTGCGTGGTGAAAAACTGTTTTTT.

This chain joins TRBV5-4 and TRBJ1-1, with D perhaps TRBD1 (6 bases). Per the germline V gene, CDR1 is SGHNT and CDR2 is YYREEE (reference sequence). The V and J ends lost 0 bases and 5 bases respectively, with 11 bases between them. The CDR3 has 14 residues. The CDR3 protein is CASSLVQGTTEAFF. The CDR3 region has the DNA TGTGCCAGCAGCTTGGTACAGGGAACGACTGAAGCTTTCTTT.

The V gene is TRBV5-1, the J gene TRBJ2-1; 7 positions agree with TRBD1. The CDR3 is 17 residues long. CDR1 is SGHRS and CDR2 is YFSETQ in the germline V gene. V lost 4 bases and J lost 2; bases outside the gene matches: 12. The CDR3 DNA reads as TGCGCCAGCAGCCCTGCCACAGGGGAGAGGGCCTACAATGAGCAGTTCTTC. Amino acid sequence: CASSPATGERAYNEQFF. Full variable domain (outside the CDR3, taken from reference TRBV5-1 and TRBJ2-1): KAGVTQTPRYLIKTRGQQVTLSCSPISGHRSVSWYQQTPGQGLQFLFEYFSETQRNKGNFPGRFSGRQFSNSRSEMNVSTLELGDSALYLCASSPATGERAYNEQFFGPGTRLTVL.

This clone was counted many times. The V call is TRBV5-8, the J call TRBJ1-5; D is undetermined. In germline, CDR1 is SGHTS, CDR2 YDEGEE. The V gene lost 7 bases and the J gene lost 7 bases, with 12 bases spanning the gap. CDR3 length: 12 amino acids. The CDR3 coding sequence is TGTGCCAGCGTGGGCGGGAAACAGCCCCAGCATTTT. This gives the protein CASVGGKQPQHF.

In this sample, this clone turned up once. J is TRBJ1-1 and V is TRBV25-1, with TRBD1 as a possible D gene (5 bases). Per the germline V gene, CDR1 is MGHDK and CDR2 is SYGVNS. The CDR3 spans 11 residues. Trimming took off 9 bases at V and 5 bases at J, with 10 bases between the two ends. CDR3 amino acids: CASRGLTEAFF. The CDR3 nucleotides read TGTGCCAGTAGGGGTTTAACTGAAGCTTTCTTT.

A note on this clone: Other DNA sequences in the sample encode the same CDR3. The chain uses TRBV11-2 and TRBJ1-1, with 11 nucleotides matching TRBD1. The germline CDR1 and CDR2 sequences are SGHAT and FQNNGV. Unmatched junction bases numbered 0, after V lost 1 base and J lost 11 bases. The CDR3 has 12 amino acids. The CDR3 spells CASSLGTGGAFF. The CDR3 coding sequence is TGTGCCAGCAGCTTAGGGACAGGGGGCGCTTTCTTT. Combining the CDR3 with reference TRBV11-2 and TRBJ1-1 gives the whole variable domain EAGVAQSPRYKIIEKRQSVAFWCNPISGHATLYWYQQILGQGPKLLIQFQNNGVVDDSQLPKDRFSAERLKGVDSTLKIQPAKLEDSAVYLCASSLGTGGAFFGQGTRLTVV.

DNA of the CDR3: TGTGCCAGCTCAACAGGAAGCCAAGAGACCCAGTACTTC. It specifies CASSTGSQETQYF. This chain links TRBV18 with TRBJ2-5, with a possible D match to TRBD1 (5 bases). This CDR3 is 13 amino acids long. Trimming pared 5 bases from V and 1 base from J, leaving 8 bases between. Looked up from germline, CDR1 is KGHSH and CDR2 is LQKENI.

On this clone itself: This could be a read error, since a much larger clone is one nucleotide away. Other DNA sequences of this sample code for an identical CDR3. This rearrangement joins TRBV5-1 to TRBJ1-1; 10 bases align to TRBD1. Trimming at V came to 3 bases and at J to 5 bases, leaving 1 base not matched to a gene. Germline-derived CDR1 and CDR2 are SGHRS and YFSETQ. The CDR3 consists of 13 residues. The CDR3 protein is CASSSGQGTEAFF. The CDR3 nucleotides read TGCGCCAGCAGCTCGGGACAGGGGACTGAAGCTTTCTTT.

The chain's CDR3 is CASSPIAGRDTEAFF. DNA for the CDR3: TGTGCCAGCTCACCAATTGCAGGGAGAGACACTGAAGCTTTCTTT. The chain couples TRBV18 to TRBJ1-1; perhaps TRBD1 as D (5 bases). CDR1 and CDR2 from the germline V gene are KGHSH and LQKENI. CDR3 size: 15 residues. V lost 2 bases and J 3 bases, leaving 13 bases between the germline ends.

This clone has at least ten counts. The rearrangement joins TRBV9 to TRBJ2-6; D remains unclear. The CDR3 runs 20 residues. V was pared by 0 bases and J by 0 bases, with 19 bases between. The germline V gene has CDR1 SGDLS and CDR2 YYNGEE. The CDR3 loop is CASSVDIGWNVGSGANVLTF. The CDR3, as DNA: TGTGCCAGCAGCGTAGACATTGGGTGGAACGTCGGCTCTGGGGCCAACGTCCTGACTTTC.

This rearrangement joins TRBV25-1 to TRBJ2-5; tentatively, D is TRBD2 (5 bases). V dropped 2 bases and J dropped 7 bases, with 11 bases sitting between them. Germline assignment: CDR1 MGHDK and CDR2 SYGVNS. The CDR3 sequence is 13 residues long. CDR3 sequence (DNA): TGTGCCAGCAGTGAAGGGAGACTCCCGACCCAGTACTTC. This codes for CASSEGRLPTQYF. Variable domain in full (rest from reference TRBV25-1 and TRBJ2-5): EADIYQTPRYLVIGTGKKITLECSQTMGHDKMYWYQQDPGMELHLIHYSYGVNSTEKGDLSSESTVSRIRTEHFPLTLESARPSHTSQYLCASSEGRLPTQYFGPGTRLLVL.

This clone occurred once. The chain combines TRBV7-9 with TRBJ2-7; D uncertain. The CDR3 loop spans 15 amino acids. Germline-derived CDR1 and CDR2 are SEHNR and FQNEAQ (reference sequence). Trimming shortened V by 5 bases and J by 0 bases, and 14 bases separated the two germline ends. The CDR3 loop reads CASSLVNSNSYEQYF. The DNA of the CDR3 is TGTGCCAGCAGCCTCGTTAACAGCAACTCCTACGAGCAGTACTTC.

This clone occurred a few times. This chain connects TRBV5-1 to TRBJ2-7; 10 nucleotides line up with TRBD2. Germline assignment: CDR1 SGHRS and CDR2 YFSETQ. This CDR3 has 13 residues. V trimming: 3 bases; J trimming: 6 bases; junction bases outside the gene matches: 3. The CDR3 region has the DNA TGCGCCAGCAGCTCTAGCGGGAGTTTCGAGCAGTACTTC. Translating it yields CASSSSGSFEQYF.